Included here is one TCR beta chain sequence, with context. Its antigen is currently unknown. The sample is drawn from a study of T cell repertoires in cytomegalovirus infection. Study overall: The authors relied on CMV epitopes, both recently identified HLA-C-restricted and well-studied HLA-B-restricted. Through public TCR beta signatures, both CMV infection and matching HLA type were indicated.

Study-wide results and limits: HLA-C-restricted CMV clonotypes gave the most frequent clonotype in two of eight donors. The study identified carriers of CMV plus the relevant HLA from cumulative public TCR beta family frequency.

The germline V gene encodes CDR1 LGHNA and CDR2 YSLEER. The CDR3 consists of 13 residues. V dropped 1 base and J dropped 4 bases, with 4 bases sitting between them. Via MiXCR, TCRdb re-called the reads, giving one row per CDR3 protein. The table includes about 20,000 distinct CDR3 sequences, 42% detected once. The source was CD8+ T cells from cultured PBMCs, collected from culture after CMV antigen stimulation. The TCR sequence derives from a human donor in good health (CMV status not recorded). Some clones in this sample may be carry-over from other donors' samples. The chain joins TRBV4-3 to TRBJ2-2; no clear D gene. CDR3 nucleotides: TGCGCCAGCAGCCAAGTCGGCACCGGGGAGCTGTTTTTT. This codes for CASSQVGTGELFF.